A selection of T cell receptor beta chains follows, all from one sample in a study of Graves' ophthalmopathy and Graves' hyperthyroidism. Each CDR3 protein is one row after TCRdb ran MiXCR on the multiplex PCR reads. The sample records about 410,000 distinct CDR3 sequences, 18% being singletons. The sample taken for sequencing was peripheral blood. Receptors were obtained from a young woman with Graves' ophthalmopathy. The CDR3 runs from the conserved cysteine through the conserved F or W. Fields, in order: J gene, V gene, CDR3 length, D gene, clone size, CDR3 DNA, CDR3 protein. D genes are given only for firm matches. Clone size, where shown, is once, few, many, or a class for clones that have expanded.

TRBJ2-5,TRBV6-5,16,TRBD2,many,TGTGCCAGCAGTTACGAAGCGGGGAGGGGCCAAGAGACCCAGTACTTC,CASSYEAGRGQETQYF
TRBJ1-1,TRBV6-5,13,NA,many,TGTGCCAGCACCAACCCCATAAACACTGAAGCTTTCTTT,CASTNPINTEAFF
TRBJ2-6,TRBV6-1,16,TRBD1,many,TGTGCCAGCAGTCCGTCCCGACAGGGCGGGGCCAACGTCCTGACTTTC,CASSPSRQGGANVLTF
TRBJ2-7,TRBV28,13,NA,many,TGTGCCAGCAGGGCAGGGATCCCCTACGAGCAGTACTTC,CASRAGIPYEQYF
TRBJ1-1,TRBV28,15,NA,once,TGTGCCAGCAGTTTAGGTGTAGGGGCCTACACTGAAGCTTTCTTT,CASSLGVGAYTEAFF
TRBJ1-1,TRBV6-2/TRBV6-3,11,NA,many,TGTGCCAGCAGACTCCGGGCCCAAGCTTTCTTT,CASRLRAQAFF
TRBJ1-1,TRBV28,14,NA,many,TGTGCCACCTCAGCGGGGGGCTTGAACACTGAAGCTTTCTTT,CATSAGGLNTEAFF
TRBJ1-3,TRBV15,15,NA,many,TGTGCCACCAGCAGTCGTAAGAGCTCTGGAAACACCATATATTTT,CATSSRKSSGNTIYF
TRBJ1-5,TRBV20-1,13,NA,NA,TGCAGTGCGGCAGCTTACGTAGATCAGCCCCAGCATTTT,CSAAAYVDQPQHF
TRBJ2-5,TRBV9,15,NA,many,TGTGCCAGCAGCCCAGGTTCTTGGGTTGGGGAGACCCAGTACTTC,CASSPGSWVGETQYF